The rows below give T cell receptor beta chains drawn from one sample of a study of T cell responses to AZD1222 COVID-19 vaccine. Only in-frame clones appear in the TCRdb table, and some are missing; sequencing was by immunoSEQ multiplex PCR. The sample includes roughly 110,000 clones, 75% to 90% of them seen just once. This material consisted of peripheral blood, taken on day 0 of AZD1222 vaccination. Source of these receptors: an adult in good health. The CDR3 runs from the conserved cysteine through the conserved F or W. Fields, in order: J gene, V gene, CDR3 protein.

TRBJ1-2	TRBV7-8	CASSFSGRGSYGYTF
TRBJ1-1	TRBV18	CASSPRNARGNTEAFF
TRBJ2-3	TRBV28	CASSPPRRPPDTQYF
TRBJ1-1	TRBV7-9	CASSFGLNTEAFF
TRBJ1-4	TRBV5-1	CASSLRQGSAANEKLFF
TRBJ1-2	TRBV30	CAWSGGGAGTF
TRBJ2-2	TRBV4-1	CASSQFGPGGYTGELFF
TRBJ2-2	TRBV7-2	CASSFTRDNTGELFF
TRBJ2-1	TRBV7-9	CASSSRLTGFEQFF
TRBJ2-1	TRBV19	CASSIEGGGAGSEQFF
TRBJ1-3	TRBV11-2	CASSLEEELGYSGNTIYF
TRBJ1-1	TRBV18	CASSPQRAGGLNTEAFF
TRBJ1-3	TRBV10-3	CAIRRGEGDTIYF
TRBJ1-2	TRBV27	CASSLAGQYGYTF
TRBJ2-7	TRBV12-3/TRBV12-4	CASSPSSYEQYF